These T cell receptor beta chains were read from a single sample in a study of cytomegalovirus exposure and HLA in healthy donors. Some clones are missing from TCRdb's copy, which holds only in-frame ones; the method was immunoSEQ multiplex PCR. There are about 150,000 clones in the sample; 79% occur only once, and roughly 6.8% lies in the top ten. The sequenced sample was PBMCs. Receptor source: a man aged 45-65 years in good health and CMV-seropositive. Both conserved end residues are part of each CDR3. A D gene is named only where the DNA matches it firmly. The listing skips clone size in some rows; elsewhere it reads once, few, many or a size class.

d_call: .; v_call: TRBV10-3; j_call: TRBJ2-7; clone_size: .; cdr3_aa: CAISESSGGSSYEQYF; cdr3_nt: TGTGCCATCAGTGAAAGTAGCGGTGGGAGCTCCTACGAGCAGTACTTC
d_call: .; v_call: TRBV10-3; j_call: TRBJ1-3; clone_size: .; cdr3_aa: CATNMGSSGNTIYF; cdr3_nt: TGTGCCACCAACATGGGCTCTTCCGGAAACACCATATATTTT
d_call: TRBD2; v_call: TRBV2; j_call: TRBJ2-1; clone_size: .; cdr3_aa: CASSSGTSRTNEQFF; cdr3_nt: TGTGCCAGCAGCTCCGGGACTAGCAGAACCAATGAGCAGTTCTTC
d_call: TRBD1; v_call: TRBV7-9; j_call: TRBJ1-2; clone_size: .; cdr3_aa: CASSLGTGLGYTF; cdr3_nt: TGTGCCAGCAGCCTCGGGACAGGGTTGGGCTACACCTTC
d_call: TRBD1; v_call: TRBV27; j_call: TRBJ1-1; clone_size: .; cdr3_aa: CASSLGQALYTEAFF; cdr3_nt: TGTGCCAGCAGTTTGGGACAGGCCCTTTACACTGAAGCTTTCTTT
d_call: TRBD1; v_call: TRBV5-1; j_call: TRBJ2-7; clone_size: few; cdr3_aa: CASSVGQTQDEQYF; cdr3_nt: TGCGCCAGCAGCGTGGGACAGACCCAAGACGAGCAGTACTTC
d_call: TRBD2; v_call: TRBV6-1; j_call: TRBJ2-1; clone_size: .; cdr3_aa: CASSETSGNLYNEQFF; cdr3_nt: TGTGCCAGCAGTGAAACTAGCGGGAACCTCTACAATGAGCAGTTCTTC
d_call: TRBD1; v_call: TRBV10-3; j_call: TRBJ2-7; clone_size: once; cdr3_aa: CAIRGQDEQYF; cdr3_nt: TGTGCCATCAGGGGACAGGACGAGCAGTACTTC
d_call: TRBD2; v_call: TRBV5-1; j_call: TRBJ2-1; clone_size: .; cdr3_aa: CASSLVGTSGRFSYNEQFF; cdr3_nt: TGCGCCAGCAGCTTGGTAGGGACTAGCGGGAGGTTCTCCTACAATGAGCAGTTCTTC
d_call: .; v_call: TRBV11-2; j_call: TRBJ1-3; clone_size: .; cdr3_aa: CASSPGGGAGNTIYF; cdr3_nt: TGTGCCAGCAGCCCCGGCGGGGGGGCTGGAAACACCATATATTTT
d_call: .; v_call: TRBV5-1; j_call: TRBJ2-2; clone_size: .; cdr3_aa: CASSFGTDNTGELFF; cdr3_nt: TGCGCCAGCAGCTTCGGGACTGATAACACCGGGGAGCTGTTTTTT
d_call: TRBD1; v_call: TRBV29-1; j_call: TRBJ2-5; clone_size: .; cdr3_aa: CSVERERTGVQETQYF; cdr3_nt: TGCAGCGTTGAGCGGGAACGGACAGGGGTACAAGAGACCCAGTACTTC
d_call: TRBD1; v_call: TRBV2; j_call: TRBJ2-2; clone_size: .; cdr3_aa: CASSVQGALAGELFF; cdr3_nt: TGTGCCAGCAGTGTACAGGGGGCGCTGGCCGGGGAGCTGTTTTTT
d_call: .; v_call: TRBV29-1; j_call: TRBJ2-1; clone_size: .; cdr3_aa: CSVGNFEQFF; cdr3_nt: TGCAGCGTTGGTAACTTTGAGCAGTTCTTC
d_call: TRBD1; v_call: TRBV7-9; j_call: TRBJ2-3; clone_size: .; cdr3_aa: CASSPTGSTQYF; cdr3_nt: TGTGCCAGCAGCCCGACAGGGAGTACGCAGTATTTT
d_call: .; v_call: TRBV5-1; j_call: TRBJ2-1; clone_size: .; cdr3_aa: CASSPGQPEQFF; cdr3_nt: TGCGCCAGCAGCCCCGGACAGCCCGAGCAGTTCTTC
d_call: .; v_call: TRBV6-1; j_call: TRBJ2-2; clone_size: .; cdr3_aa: CASIRRETGELFF; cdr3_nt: TGTGCCAGCATCCGAAGGGAGACCGGGGAGCTGTTTTTT
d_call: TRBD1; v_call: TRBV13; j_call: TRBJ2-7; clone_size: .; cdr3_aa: CASSPWTGVSYEQYF; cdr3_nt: TGTGCCAGCAGCCCATGGACAGGGGTCTCCTACGAGCAGTACTTC
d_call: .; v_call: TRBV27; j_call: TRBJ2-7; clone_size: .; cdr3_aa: CASSQTGNEQYF; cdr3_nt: TGTGCCAGCAGTCAAACAGGGAACGAGCAGTACTTC
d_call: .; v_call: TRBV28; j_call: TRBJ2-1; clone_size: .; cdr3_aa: CALAASSYNEQFF; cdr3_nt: TGTGCATTAGCGGCAAGCTCCTACAATGAGCAGTTCTTC
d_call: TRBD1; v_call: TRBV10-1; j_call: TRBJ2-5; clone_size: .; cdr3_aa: CASRTGENFQETQYF; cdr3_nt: TGCGCCAGTCGGACAGGCGAAAACTTCCAAGAGACCCAGTACTTC
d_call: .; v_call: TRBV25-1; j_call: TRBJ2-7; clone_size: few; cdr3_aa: CASSAQAMGASSYEQYF; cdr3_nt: TGTGCCAGCAGTGCCCAAGCAATGGGGGCGAGCTCCTACGAGCAGTACTTC
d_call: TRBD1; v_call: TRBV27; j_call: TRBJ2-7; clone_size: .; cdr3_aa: CASSFLTPGQGSSGGHEQYF; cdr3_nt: TGTGCCAGCAGTTTCCTTACTCCGGGACAGGGGTCCTCGGGGGGACACGAGCAGTACTTC
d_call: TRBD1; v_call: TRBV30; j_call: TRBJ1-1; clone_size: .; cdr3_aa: CAWKGQGLTEAFF; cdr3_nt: TGTGCCTGGAAGGGACAGGGTCTAACTGAAGCTTTCTTT
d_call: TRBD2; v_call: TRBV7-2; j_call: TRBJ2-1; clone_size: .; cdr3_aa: CASSLDLLAGVVNEQFF; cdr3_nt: TGTGCCAGCAGCTTGGACTTACTAGCGGGAGTTGTTAATGAGCAGTTCTTC
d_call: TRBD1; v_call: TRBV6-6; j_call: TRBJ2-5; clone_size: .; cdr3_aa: CASSTGDRARETQYF; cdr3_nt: TGTGCCAGCAGTACGGGGGACAGGGCCCGAGAGACCCAGTACTTC
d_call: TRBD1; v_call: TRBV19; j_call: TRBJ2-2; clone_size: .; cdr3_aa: CASKGGQGNTGELFF; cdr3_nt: TGTGCCTCGAAAGGGGGACAGGGTAACACCGGGGAGCTGTTTTTT
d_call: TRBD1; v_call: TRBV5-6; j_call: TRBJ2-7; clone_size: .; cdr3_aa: CASSSGQGRPSAEQYF; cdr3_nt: TGTGCCAGCAGTTCCGGACAGGGACGACCCTCCGCCGAGCAGTACTTC
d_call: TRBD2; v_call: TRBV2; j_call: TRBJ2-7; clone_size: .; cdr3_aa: CASEVAGGHEQYF; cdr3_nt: TGTGCCAGCGAGGTAGCGGGAGGCCACGAGCAGTACTTC
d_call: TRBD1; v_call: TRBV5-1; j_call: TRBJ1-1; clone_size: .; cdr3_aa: CASRLTGEMNTEAFF; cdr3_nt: TGCGCCAGCCGCCTGACAGGGGAGATGAACACTGAAGCTTTCTTT
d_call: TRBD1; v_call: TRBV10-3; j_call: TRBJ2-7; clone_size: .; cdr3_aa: CAISGTGALQRYEQYF; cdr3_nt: TGTGCCATCAGCGGGACAGGGGCCCTACAAAGATACGAGCAGTACTTC
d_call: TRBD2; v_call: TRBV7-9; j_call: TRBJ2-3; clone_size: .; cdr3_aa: CSSSLVLGLAGFTDTQYF; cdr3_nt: TGTTCCAGCAGCTTAGTACTGGGACTAGCGGGCTTCACAGATACGCAGTATTTT
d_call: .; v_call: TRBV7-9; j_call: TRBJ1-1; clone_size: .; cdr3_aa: CASTLGEAGEAFF; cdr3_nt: TGTGCCAGCACCCTAGGCGAAGCCGGTGAAGCTTTCTTT
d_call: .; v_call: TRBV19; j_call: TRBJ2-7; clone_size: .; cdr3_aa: CASTGSGYEQYF; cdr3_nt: TGTGCCAGTACTGGGAGCGGCTACGAGCAGTACTTC
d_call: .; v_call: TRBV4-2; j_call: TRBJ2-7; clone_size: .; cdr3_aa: CASSQEKTGLYEQYF; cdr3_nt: TGTGCCAGCAGCCAAGAAAAAACAGGGCTCTACGAGCAGTACTTC
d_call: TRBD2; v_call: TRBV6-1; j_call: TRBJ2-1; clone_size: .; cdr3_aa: CASYSGRRNEQFF; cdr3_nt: TGTGCCAGCTATAGCGGGAGGAGAAATGAGCAGTTCTTC
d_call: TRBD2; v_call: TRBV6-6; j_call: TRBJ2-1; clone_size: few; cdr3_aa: CASSHSGRSSYNEQFF; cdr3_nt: TGTGCCAGCAGTCATAGCGGGCGGAGCTCCTACAATGAGCAGTTCTTC
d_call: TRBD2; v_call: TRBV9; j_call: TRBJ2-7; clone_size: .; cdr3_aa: CASSVDGSGTYEQYF; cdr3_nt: TGTGCCAGCAGCGTAGACGGAAGCGGGACCTACGAGCAGTACTTC
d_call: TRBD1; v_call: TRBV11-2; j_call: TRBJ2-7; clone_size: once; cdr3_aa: CASSRWDRDPYEQYF; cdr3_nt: TGTGCCAGCAGCCGCTGGGACAGGGACCCCTACGAGCAGTACTTC
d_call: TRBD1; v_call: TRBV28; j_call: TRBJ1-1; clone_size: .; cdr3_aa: CASSLIRPGGTGVLNTEAFF; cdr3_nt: TGTGCCAGCAGTTTAATAAGGCCCGGGGGGACAGGGGTTTTGAACACTGAAGCTTTCTTT
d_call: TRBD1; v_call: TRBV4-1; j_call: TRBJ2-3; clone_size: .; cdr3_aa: CASSQEVRGLTDTQYF; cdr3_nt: TGCGCCAGCAGCCAAGAGGTTAGGGGGCTCACAGATACGCAGTATTTT
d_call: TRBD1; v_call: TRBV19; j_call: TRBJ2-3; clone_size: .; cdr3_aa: CASSIDRTGEAQYF; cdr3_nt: TGTGCCAGTAGTATAGATCGGACAGGAGAGGCGCAGTATTTT
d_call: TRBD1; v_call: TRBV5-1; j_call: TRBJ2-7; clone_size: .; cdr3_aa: CASSYSGQLYEQYF; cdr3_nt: TGCGCCAGCAGCTACTCGGGACAGCTCTACGAGCAGTACTTC
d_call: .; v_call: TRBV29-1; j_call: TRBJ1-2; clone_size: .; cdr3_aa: CSVDWGHSSYTF; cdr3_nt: TGCAGCGTTGACTGGGGACATTCCTCCTACACCTTC
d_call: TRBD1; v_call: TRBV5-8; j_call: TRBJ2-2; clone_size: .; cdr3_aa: CASSRQGQSWGSGELFF; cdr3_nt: TGTGCCAGCAGCCGGCAGGGACAGTCGTGGGGGTCCGGGGAGCTGTTTTTT
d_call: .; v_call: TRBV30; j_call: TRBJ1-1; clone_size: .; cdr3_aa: CAWSLGLEAFF; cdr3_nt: TGTGCCTGGAGTTTGGGGCTTGAAGCTTTCTTT
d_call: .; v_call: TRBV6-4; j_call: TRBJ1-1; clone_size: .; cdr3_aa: CASSEGAGATEAFF; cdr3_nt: TGTGCCAGCAGTGAGGGGGCCGGGGCGACTGAAGCTTTCTTT
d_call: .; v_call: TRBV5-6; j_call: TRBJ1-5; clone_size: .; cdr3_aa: CASSLDGYRVGNQPQHF; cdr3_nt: TGTGCCAGCAGCTTGGACGGATACAGGGTCGGGAATCAGCCCCAGCATTTT
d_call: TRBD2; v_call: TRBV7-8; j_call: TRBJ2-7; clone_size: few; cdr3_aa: CASSITGTSGPSSYEQYF; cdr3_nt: TGTGCCAGCAGCATTACCGGGACTAGCGGCCCTAGCTCCTACGAGCAGTACTTC
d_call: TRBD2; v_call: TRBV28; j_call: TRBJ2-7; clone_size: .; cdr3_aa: CASSLSPGLAGIYEQYF; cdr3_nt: TGTGCCAGCAGTTTATCCCCGGGACTAGCGGGAATTTACGAGCAGTACTTC
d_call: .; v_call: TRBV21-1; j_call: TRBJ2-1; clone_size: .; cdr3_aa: CASSKDYGRTGHNEQFF; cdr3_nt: TGTGCCAGCAGCAAAGACTATGGCCGAACAGGGCACAATGAGCAGTTCTTC
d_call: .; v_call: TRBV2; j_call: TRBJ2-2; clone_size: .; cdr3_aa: CASSESITGELFF; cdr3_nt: TGTGCCAGCAGTGAGTCAATCACCGGGGAGCTGTTTTTT
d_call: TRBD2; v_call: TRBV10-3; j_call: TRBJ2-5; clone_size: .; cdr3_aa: CAISKTSGPEETQYF; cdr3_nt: TGTGCCATCAGTAAGACTAGCGGGCCCGAAGAGACCCAGTACTTC
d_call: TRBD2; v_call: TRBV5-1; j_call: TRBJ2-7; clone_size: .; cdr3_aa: CASSHGTSATYEQYF; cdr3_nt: TGCGCCAGCAGCCACGGGACTAGTGCAACCTACGAGCAGTACTTC